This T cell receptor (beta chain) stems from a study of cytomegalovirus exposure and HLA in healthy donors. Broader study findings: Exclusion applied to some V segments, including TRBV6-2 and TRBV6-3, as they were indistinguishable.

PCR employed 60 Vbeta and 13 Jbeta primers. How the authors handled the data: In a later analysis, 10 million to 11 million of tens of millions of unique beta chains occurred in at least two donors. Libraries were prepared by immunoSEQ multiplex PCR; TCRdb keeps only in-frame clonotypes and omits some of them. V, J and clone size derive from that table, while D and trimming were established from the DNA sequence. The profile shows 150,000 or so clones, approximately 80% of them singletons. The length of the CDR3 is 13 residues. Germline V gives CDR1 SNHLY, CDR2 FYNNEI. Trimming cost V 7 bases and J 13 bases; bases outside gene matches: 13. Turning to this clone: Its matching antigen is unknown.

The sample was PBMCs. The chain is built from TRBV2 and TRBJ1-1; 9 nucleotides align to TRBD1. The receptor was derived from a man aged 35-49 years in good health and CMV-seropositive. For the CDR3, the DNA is TGTGCCAGCACCGCCCGGGACAGGGAAAAGGGTTTCTTT. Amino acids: CASTARDREKGFF.